The rows below give T cell receptor beta chains drawn from one sample of a study of T cell repertoires in cytomegalovirus infection. MiXCR, applied by TCRdb to the reads, yields one record per CDR3 protein. This table has tens of thousands of distinct CDR3 sequences, about 4% appearing once. The sequenced material came from PBMCs. These receptors were collected from a human donor in good health (CMV status not recorded). Some clones in this sample may be carry-over from other donors' samples. Both conserved end residues are part of each CDR3. A D gene is named only where the DNA matches it firmly. The size of a clone is reported for some rows only, either as once, few or many, or as a class for expanded clones.

d_gene	v_gene	j_gene	abundance	CDR3aa	CDR3nt
.	TRBV7-2	TRBJ2-7	many	CASSYRQTYEQYF	TGTGCCAGCAGCTACCGACAGACCTACGAGCAGTACTTC
.	TRBV7-2	TRBJ2-7	.	CASTGQTSCEQYF	TGTGCCAGCACCGGTCAAACCTCCTGCGAGCAGTACTTC
.	TRBV7-8	TRBJ2-7	many	CASSPSYEQYF	TGTGCCAGCAGCCCCTCCTACGAGCAGTACTTC
TRBD2	TRBV11-3	TRBJ2-5	many	CASSPGRRGGQETQYF	TGTGCCAGCAGCCCCGGGCGGAGGGGAGGGCAAGAGACCCAGTACTTC
.	TRBV7-2	TRBJ2-3	many	CASSLVWPQDTQYF	TGTGCCAGCAGCTTAGTATGGCCCCAAGATACGCAGTATTTT
TRBD2	TRBV6-2/TRBV6-3	TRBJ2-7	many	CASSRPGLPYEQYF	TGTGCCAGCAGTCGTCCGGGACTACCCTACGAGCAGTACTTC
TRBD2	TRBV28	TRBJ2-3	many	CASTSGGSLDTQYF	TGTGCCAGCACCTCTGGCGGGAGTCTCGATACGCAGTATTTT
.	TRBV7-2	TRBJ2-1	many	CASSLTWLRNEQFF	TGTGCCAGCAGCTTAACGTGGTTAAGGAATGAGCAGTTCTTC
.	TRBV7-2	TRBJ1-2	many	CASSPGGLAYGYTF	TGTGCCAGCAGCCCCGGGGGACTCGCCTATGGCTACACCTTC
.	TRBV7-2	TRBJ1-2	once	CASSSPVRDDGYTF	TGTGCCAGCAGCTCCCCGGTCCGAGACGACGGCTACACCTTC
.	TRBV7-2	TRBJ1-2	many	CASSLDRRDYGYTF	TGTGCCAGCAGCTTAGACCGCAGGGACTATGGCTACACCTTC
.	TRBV5-4	TRBJ2-2	many	CASSFDRLNTGELFF	TGTGCCAGCAGCTTTGACAGACTGAACACCGGGGAGCTGTTTTTT
.	TRBV20-1	TRBJ2-5	many	CSAGRTQETQYF	TGCAGTGCTGGGCGAACACAAGAGACCCAGTACTTC
.	TRBV7-2	TRBJ1-2	many	CASSIQGRGYTF	TGTGCCAGCAGCATCCAGGGGAGGGGCTACACCTTC
.	TRBV28	TRBJ1-4	many	CASSLLGGVGEKLFF	TGTGCCAGCAGTTTATTAGGGGGAGTAGGGGAAAAACTGTTTTTT
.	TRBV28	TRBJ1-2	few	CAAAKWLNYGYTF	TGTGCCGCAGCAAAGTGGCTTAATTATGGCTACACCTTC
.	TRBV7-2	TRBJ2-7	many	CASSLLFGSSYEQYF	TGTGCCAGCAGCTTATTATTCGGGTCCTCCTACGAGCAGTACTTC
.	TRBV12-3/TRBV12-4	TRBJ1-1	few	CASSLGEGWRAFF	TGTGCCAGCAGTTTAGGGGAGGGCTGGCGGGCTTTCTTT
TRBD2	TRBV7-2	TRBJ2-3	many	CASSLVSGGPSTDTQYF	TGTGCCAGCAGCTTAGTTAGCGGGGGCCCGAGCACAGATACGCAGTATTTT
TRBD2	TRBV29-1	TRBJ2-1	many	CSVDRLAGGRGEQFF	TGCAGCGTTGACCGCCTAGCGGGGGGTCGCGGTGAGCAGTTCTTC
TRBD1	TRBV10-3	TRBJ1-6	.	CAISRDRGNSPLHF	TGTGCCATCAGTCGGGACAGGGGTAATTCACCCCTCCACTTT
.	TRBV7-2	TRBJ1-5	many	CASSLRAPRGQPQHF	TGTGCCAGCAGCCTTAGGGCTCCTCGGGGTCAGCCCCAGCATTTT
TRBD2	TRBV7-2	TRBJ2-7	many	CASSSPAGLAGVKSYEQYF	TGTGCCAGCAGCTCCCCCGCGGGACTAGCGGGAGTAAAATCCTACGAGCAGTACTTC
.	TRBV7-2	TRBJ1-1	many	CASSLMGRTEAFF	TGTGCCAGCAGCTTAATGGGCCGCACTGAAGCTTTCTTT
TRBD2	TRBV29-1	TRBJ2-3	many	CSVEGLNGGAADTQYF	TGCAGCGTTGAAGGTCTGAACGGGGGGGCCGCAGATACGCAGTATTTT
TRBD1	TRBV18	TRBJ1-4	many	CASSSRQGASNEKLFF	TGTGCCAGCTCATCACGACAGGGGGCTTCAAATGAAAAACTGTTTTTT
TRBD1	TRBV30	TRBJ1-2	many	CAWSPGTGKIYTF	TGTGCCTGGAGTCCCGGGACAGGGAAGATCTACACCTTC
.	TRBV7-9	TRBJ1-2	many	CASSQSISPYGYTF	TGTGCCAGCAGCCAGAGTATCAGTCCTTATGGCTACACCTTC
.	TRBV7-6	TRBJ1-2	many	CASSPSTEDYGYTF	TGTGCCAGCAGCCCCTCGACAGAAGACTATGGCTACACCTTC
.	TRBV5-1	TRBJ2-5	many	CASSLAGSQETQYF	TGCGCCAGCAGCTTGGCGGGCAGTCAAGAGACCCAGTACTTC
TRBD2	TRBV6-5	TRBJ2-7	many	CASSSHSGEHYEQYF	TGTGCCAGCAGTTCCCATAGCGGGGAGCATTACGAGCAGTACTTC
TRBD1	TRBV7-3	TRBJ2-1	many	CASSFQGARNEQFF	TGTGCCAGCAGCTTCCAGGGGGCGCGCAATGAGCAGTTCTTC
.	TRBV7-2	TRBJ2-6	many	CASSLSVSVSGANVLTF	TGTGCCAGCAGCTTATCAGTGTCCGTCTCTGGGGCCAACGTCCTGACTTTC
.	TRBV11-2	TRBJ1-5	many	CASSLVGDQPQHF	TGTGCCAGCAGCTTAGTAGGCGATCAGCCCCAGCATTTT
.	TRBV12-5	TRBJ2-7	many	CASAGPGQYYEQYF	TGTGCTAGTGCGGGGCCCGGCCAGTACTACGAGCAGTACTTC
.	TRBV7-8	TRBJ1-5	many	CASSLRDDQPQHF	TGTGCCAGCAGCTTAAGGGACGATCAGCCCCAGCATTTT